This entry lists 10 T cell receptor beta chains sequenced from one sample in a study of T-cell reconstitution after alpha-beta-depleted transplantation in children. Preparation of the TCRbeta library used unique molecular identifiers. TCRdb re-analysed the PCR reads in MiXCR, keeping a single row per CDR3 protein. Of more than 500,000 distinct CDR3 sequences in the sample, roughly an eighth were seen once. Sequenced material: PBMCs, mostly from graft donor cells, taken 180 days after TCRalphabeta/CD19-depleted stem cell transplant. Every receptor here comes from a female patient aged 2-9 years who had a stem cell transplant for aplastic anemia, so the T cells may come from the graft donor.

This clonotype occurred a few times. The chain combines TRBV12-3 or TRBV12-4 with TRBJ1-2; no definite D call. CDR3 length: 14 residues. The V end was cut by 6 bases, the J end by 6 bases, with 17 bases between. The CDR3 loop reads CASRLGTGSNGYTF. DNA of the CDR3: TGTGCCAGCAGACTAGGTACGGGGAGTAATGGCTACACCTTC.

This chain uses TRBV12-3 or TRBV12-4 with TRBJ1-6; perhaps TRBD1 as D (6 bases). This CDR3 is built from 14 residues. Trimming pared 3 bases from V and 7 bases from J, leaving 10 bases between. The CDR3 bases are TGTGCCAGCAGTTTTACAGGGAGGAATTCACCCCTCCACTTT. Protein sequence: CASSFTGRNSPLHF.

The genes are TRBV7-8 and TRBJ2-1; TRBD2 might be the D (6 bases). This CDR3 spans 14 amino acids. V was pared by 6 bases and J by 4 bases, with 13 bases between. Germline loops: CDR1 SGHVS, CDR2 FQNEAQ. CDR3 region: CASRSSRGYNEQFF. For the CDR3, the DNA is TGTGCCAGCAGGTCGTCGCGGGGATACAATGAGCAGTTCTTC.

The CDR3 spells CASSKVSSGFNEQFF. The CDR3 nucleotides read TGTGCCAGCAGCAAAGTGTCTAGCGGATTCAATGAGCAGTTCTTC. This chain links TRBV21-1 with TRBJ2-1; whether TRBD2, the table's D call, matches the DNA was not checked. TRBV21-1 counts as a pseudogene. The CDR3 extends over 15 amino acids.

This clonotype has more than one count but fewer than ten. V gene TRBV4-3 combines with J gene TRBJ1-3; TRBD1 is a possible D gene (6 bases). The ends were cut back, 4 bases at V and 2 bases at J, with 21 bases in the middle. This CDR3 is built from 18 residues. Germline CDR1 LGHNA, CDR2 YSLEER. CDR3 amino acids: CASSPGQRIRSAGNTIYF. The CDR3 DNA sequence: TGCGCCAGCAGCCCGGGACAACGCATCCGTTCGGCTGGAAACACCATATATTTT.

The chain uses TRBV6-5 and TRBJ2-2; D remains unclear. This CDR3 is built from 14 residues. The germline V and J ends were trimmed by 4 bases and 6 bases, with 12 bases remaining between them. From germline, CDR1 is MNHEY and CDR2 SVGAGI. The CDR3 DNA is TGTGCCAGCAGTTGCTCTGTCTCAGCCGGGGAGCTGTTTTTT. This sequence encodes CASSCSVSAGELFF.

The DNA for the CDR3 is TGTGCCAGCAGTTTATGGGGGGGCGGCGAGCAGTACGTC. Translation: CASSLWGGGEQYV. The rearrangement uses TRBV12-3 or TRBV12-4 and TRBJ2-7, with D perhaps TRBD2 (7 bases). The length of the CDR3 is 13 residues. The V end lost 2 bases, the J end lost 6 bases, and 11 bases lay between the germline ends.

In its sample, this clonotype was seen a few times. The chain uses TRBV10-3 and TRBJ1-1; 11 bases line up with TRBD1. With 5 bases clipped from V and 11 bases from J, the junction kept 7 bases outside the gene matches. CDR1 is ENHRY, CDR2 SYGVKD, per germline. The length of the CDR3 is 13 residues. The CDR3 DNA reads as TGTGCCATCAGTCCGGACAGGGGGCTCCCGGCTTTCTTT. Encoded protein: CAISPDRGLPAFF.

This clonotype was seen at least ten times. The V gene is TRBV5-5, the J gene TRBJ2-7, with no clear D. With 2 bases removed from V and 2 bases from J, the gap between germline ends came to 11 bases. CDR1 is SGHKS, CDR2 YYEKEE, per germline (reference sequence). The CDR3 has 14 residues. The CDR3 reads CASSLRPPAYEQYF. The CDR3 bases are TGTGCCAGCAGCTTAAGACCGCCAGCCTACGAGCAGTACTTC.

The rearrangement joins TRBV20-1 to TRBJ2-5; no reliable D call. Germline V CDR1 and CDR2: DFQATT, SNEGSKA (reference sequence). The CDR3 length is 14 residues. V lost 6 bases and J lost 2, with 16 bases in between. The CDR3 sequence: CSAAPAQRQETQYF. DNA of the CDR3: TGCAGTGCCGCCCCGGCCCAGAGACAAGAGACCCAGTACTTC.